This T cell receptor (beta chain) is drawn from a study of T-cell memory formation after mild COVID-19. About the research overall: The two donors had largely donor-specific TCR clusters. Findings of the study overall: A second wave expanding day 15 to 37 was CD4+-biased; contracting clones were balanced. Researchers could not confirm that second-wave clones peaking on day 37 targeted SARS-CoV-2.

Germline V gene lookup returns CDR1 MGHRA and CDR2 YSYEKL. V was trimmed by 3 bases and J by 2 bases, leaving 11 bases between them. This CDR3 has 14 amino acids. Each CDR3 protein is one row after TCRdb ran MiXCR on the 5' RACE reads. The sample has 80,000 to 90,000 distinct CDR3 sequences; roughly 25% are singletons. In its sample, this clonotype was seen a few times. Its antigen is unknown. The receptor was derived from a man aged 18-30 years who had mild COVID-19 (a few samples of this study predate the infection). Cell type and time point are not known. Sequenced: PBMCs or a T cell subset sorted from them (not recorded which). The rearrangement joins TRBV4-1 to TRBJ2-7; D is perhaps TRBD2 (6 bases). Here the CDR3 DNA reads TGCGCCAGCAGCCAGAAACTAGCTACCTACGAGCAGTACTTC. Translating it yields CASSQKLATYEQYF.